These 10 T cell receptor beta chains share one sample of origin, sequenced in a study of T cell responses to AZD1222 COVID-19 vaccine. The table came from immunoSEQ multiplex PCR; TCRdb's copy has only in-frame clones and leaves some out. The sample lists about 87,000 clones; 90% were seen once. The sample consisted of peripheral blood, taken on day 0 of AZD1222 vaccination. Receptor source: an adult in good health.

The gene calls are TRBV18 and TRBJ2-2; 9 bases agree with TRBD1. V lost 6 bases to trimming and J lost 4 bases; unmatched junction nucleotides: 3. The CDR3 consists of 14 residues. Germline assignment: CDR1 KGHSH and CDR2 LQKENI. In DNA form, the CDR3 reads TGTGCCAGCTCGAAGGACAGGGGCACCGGGGAGCTGTTTTTT. Its protein product is CASSKDRGTGELFF.

The chain has TRBV19 and TRBJ2-7, with D possibly being TRBD2 (6 bases). CDR1 and CDR2 (germline): LNHDA, SQIVND (reference sequence). Trimming cost V 3 bases and J 2 bases, with 11 bases left between them. The CDR3 totals 14 residues. DNA of the CDR3: TGTGCCAGTAGTATCATGCGGGGTCCCTACGAGCAGTACTTC. As protein: CASSIMRGPYEQYF.

This clone was seen a handful of times. The rearrangement links TRBV5-4 to TRBJ1-1; tentatively, D is TRBD1 (5 bases). Per germline, CDR1 SGHNT and CDR2 YYREEE (reference sequence). The CDR3 has 13 residues. The germline V and J ends were trimmed by 3 bases and 6 bases, with 12 bases remaining between them. The CDR3, as DNA: TGTGCCAGCAGCTACGGGGCCGGGGCTGAAGCTTTCTTT. Its protein product is CASSYGAGAEAFF. Complete variable domain (other parts from reference TRBV5-4 and TRBJ1-1): ETGVTQSPTHLIKTRGQQVTLRCSSQSGHNTVSWYQQALGQGPQFIFQYYREEENGRGNFPPRFSGLQFPNYSSELNVNALELDDSALYLCASSYGAGAEAFFGQGTRLTVV.

The rearrangement uses TRBV2 and TRBJ1-2, with a possible D match to TRBD1 (5 bases). The CDR3 totals 15 residues. Trimming shortened V by 5 bases and J by 8 bases, and 21 bases separated the two germline ends. Germline lookup yields CDR1 SNHLY and CDR2 FYNNEI. The CDR3 DNA is TGTGCCAGCAGTAAACTGACAGCGTCAACCGGAGGCTACACCTTC. This gives the protein CASSKLTASTGGYTF.

This chain joins TRBV9 and TRBJ1-3; no definite D call. V was shortened by 3 bases and J by 4 bases, with 14 bases between the two germline ends. CDR1 is SGDLS and CDR2 is YYNGEE in the germline V gene. The CDR3 loop spans 15 amino acids. CDR3 DNA: TGTGCCAGCAGCGATGGGGTATCTAGCGGAAACACCATATATTTT. Translating gives CASSDGVSSGNTIYF.

The chain recombines TRBV9 with TRBJ1-2; no reliable D call. V shed 4 bases and J shed 7 bases, with 17 bases lying between them. The CDR3 runs 14 residues. Germline loops: CDR1 SGDLS, CDR2 YYNGEE. The CDR3 here is CASSLNMEGLGYTF. CDR3 bases: TGTGCCAGCAGCCTAAATATGGAAGGGCTTGGCTACACCTTC.

CDR3 bases: TGTGCCAGCAGCTTAGGAGGGCTCACTGAAGCTTTCTTT. It specifies CASSLGGLTEAFF. J is TRBJ1-1 and V is TRBV7-2; unclear D gene. V lost 1 base to trimming and J lost 4 bases, with 7 bases between them. Germline V lookup: CDR1 SGHTA, CDR2 FQGNSA. This CDR3 is 13 amino acids long.

The V and J genes are TRBV6-6 and TRBJ1-1, with D perhaps matching TRBD1 (5 bases). Deletions cut 5 bases from V and 8 bases from J, with 9 bases between. The CDR3 extends over 11 amino acids. CDR1 is MNHNY and CDR2 is SVGAGI in the germline V gene (reference sequence). The CDR3, as DNA: TGTGCCAGCAGTCTTGCAGGGGAAGCTTTCTTT. Its protein is CASSLAGEAFF.

CDR3 sequence (DNA): TGTGCCAGCAGCTTGATCGCGGGGGGGACAGATACGCAGTATTTT. It translates to CASSLIAGGTDTQYF. The chain employs TRBV5-5 and TRBJ2-3; 9 positions agree with TRBD2. Germline CDR1 is SGHKS and CDR2 is YYEKEE (reference sequence). V lost 1 base and J lost 3; bases outside the gene matches: 3. The length of the CDR3 is 15 residues.

The chain couples TRBV5-5 to TRBJ2-3; possible D gene TRBD2, 6 bases. This CDR3 region has 14 residues. Germline CDR1 SGHKS, CDR2 YYEKEE (reference sequence). Trimming took 0 bases from V and 8 from J, leaving 13 bases between them. This CDR3 reads CASSLGLAFGTQYF. DNA for the CDR3: TGTGCCAGCAGCTTGGGTCTAGCGTTCGGTACGCAGTATTTT.